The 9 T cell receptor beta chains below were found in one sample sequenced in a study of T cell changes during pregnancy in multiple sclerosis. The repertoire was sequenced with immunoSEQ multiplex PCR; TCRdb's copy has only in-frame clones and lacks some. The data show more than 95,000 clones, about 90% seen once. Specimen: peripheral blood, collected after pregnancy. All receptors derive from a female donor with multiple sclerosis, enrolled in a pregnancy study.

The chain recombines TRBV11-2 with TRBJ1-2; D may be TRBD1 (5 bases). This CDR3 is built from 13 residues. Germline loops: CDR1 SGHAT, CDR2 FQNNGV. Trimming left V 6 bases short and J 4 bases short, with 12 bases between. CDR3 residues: CASSVDSIYGYTF. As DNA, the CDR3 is TGTGCCAGCAGTGTTGACAGCATCTATGGCTACACCTTC.

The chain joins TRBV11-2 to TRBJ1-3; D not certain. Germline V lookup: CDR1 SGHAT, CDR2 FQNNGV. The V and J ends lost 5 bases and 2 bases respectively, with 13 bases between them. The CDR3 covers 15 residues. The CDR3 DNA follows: TGTGCCAGCAGCACCTCCCGAGGGACTGGAAACACCATATATTTT. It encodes CASSTSRGTGNTIYF.

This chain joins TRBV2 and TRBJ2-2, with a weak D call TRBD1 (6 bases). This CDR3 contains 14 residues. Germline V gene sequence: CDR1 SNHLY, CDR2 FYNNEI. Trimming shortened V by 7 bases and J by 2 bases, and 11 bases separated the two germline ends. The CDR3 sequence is CASTETGNTGELFF. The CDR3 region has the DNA TGTGCCAGCACTGAGACAGGCAACACCGGGGAGCTGTTTTTT.

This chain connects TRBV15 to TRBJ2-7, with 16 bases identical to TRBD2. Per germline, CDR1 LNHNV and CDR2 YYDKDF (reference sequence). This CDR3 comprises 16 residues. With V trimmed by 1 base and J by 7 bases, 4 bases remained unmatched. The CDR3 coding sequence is TGTGCCACCAGCAGAGGAGGGACTAGCGGGAGGGAAGAGCAGTACTTC. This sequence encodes CATSRGGTSGREEQYF.

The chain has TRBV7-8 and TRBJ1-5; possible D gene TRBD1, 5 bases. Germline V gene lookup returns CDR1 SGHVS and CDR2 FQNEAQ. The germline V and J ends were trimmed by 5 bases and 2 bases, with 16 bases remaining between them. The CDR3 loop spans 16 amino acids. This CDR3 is CASSAYTGGGNQPQHF. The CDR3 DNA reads TGTGCCAGCAGCGCCTACACAGGTGGGGGCAATCAGCCCCAGCATTTT.

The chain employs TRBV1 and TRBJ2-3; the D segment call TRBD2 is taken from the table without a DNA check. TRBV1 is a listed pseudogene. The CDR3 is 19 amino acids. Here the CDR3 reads CTSSRSPFPLGGPPDTQYF. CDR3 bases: TGCACCAGCAGCCGTTCACCCTTCCCCCTCGGGGGGCCCCCAGATACGCAGTATTTT.

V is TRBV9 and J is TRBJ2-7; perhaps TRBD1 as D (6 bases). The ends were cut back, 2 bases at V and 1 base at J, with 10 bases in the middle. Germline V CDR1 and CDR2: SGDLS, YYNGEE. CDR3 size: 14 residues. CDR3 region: CASSVRDMSYEQYF. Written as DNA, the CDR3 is TGTGCCAGCAGCGTTAGGGACATGTCCTACGAGCAGTACTTC. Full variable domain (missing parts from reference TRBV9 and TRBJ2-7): DSGVTQTPKHLITATGQRVTLRCSPRSGDLSVYWYQQSLDQGLQFLIQYYNGEERAKGNILERFSAQQFPDLHSELNLSSLELGDSALYFCASSVRDMSYEQYFGPGTRLTVT.

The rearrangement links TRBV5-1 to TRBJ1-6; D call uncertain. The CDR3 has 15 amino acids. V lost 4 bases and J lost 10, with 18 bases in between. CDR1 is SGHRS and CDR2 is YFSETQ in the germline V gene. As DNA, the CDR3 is TGCGCCAGCAGCGGAGAGAGAAGGAGAGACTCACCCCTCCACTTT. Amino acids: CASSGERRRDSPLHF.

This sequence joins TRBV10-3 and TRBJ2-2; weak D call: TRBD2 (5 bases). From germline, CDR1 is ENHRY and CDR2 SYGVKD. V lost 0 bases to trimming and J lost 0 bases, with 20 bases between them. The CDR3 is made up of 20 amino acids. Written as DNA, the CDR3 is TGTGCCATCAGTGAGTCGAGGGCCTCCGGCTTAGCCGCGAACACCGGGGAGCTGTTTTTT. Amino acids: CAISESRASGLAANTGELFF.